This T cell receptor beta chain was found in a study of tumor and adjacent non-tumor tissue in lung cancer. Study-level findings and limits: Normal lung showed higher cumulative top 100 clone frequency than tumor. TCR diversity was significantly greater in tumor than normal lung tissue.

With respect to this clonotype: Its target is unknown.

TCRbeta libraries were built with three rounds of nested PCR, modified from ARM-PCR. TCRdb re-called the multiplex PCR reads through MiXCR, storing one row per CDR3 protein. The sample lists approximately 79,000 distinct CDR3 sequences; 72% were seen once. The CDR3 has 13 amino acids. Between the trimmed V and J ends, which lost 4 bases and 6 bases, there was a span of 16 bases. The V gene's germline CDR1 is SQVTM and CDR2 ANQGSEA. This sample's RNA came from whole unsorted tissue. This TCR came from a woman aged 40 to 50 with non-small cell lung cancer. The chain employs TRBV29-1 and TRBJ2-7, with unresolved D. Material: lung tumor tissue. The CDR3 DNA sequence: TGCAGCGTTGTTAGTGGCGTTTCTGGCGAGCAGTACTTC. Protein sequence: CSVVSGVSGEQYF.